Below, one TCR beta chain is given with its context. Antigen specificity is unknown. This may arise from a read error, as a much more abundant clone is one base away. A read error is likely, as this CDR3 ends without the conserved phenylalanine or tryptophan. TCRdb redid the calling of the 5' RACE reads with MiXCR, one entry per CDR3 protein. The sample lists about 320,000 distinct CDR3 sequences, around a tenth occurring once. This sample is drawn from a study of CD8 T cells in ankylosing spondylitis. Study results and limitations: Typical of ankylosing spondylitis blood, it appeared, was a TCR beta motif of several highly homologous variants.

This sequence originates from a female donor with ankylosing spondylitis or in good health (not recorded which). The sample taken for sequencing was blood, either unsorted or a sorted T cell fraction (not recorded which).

The CDR3 region is CSARDLYRAYEQYL. In DNA, the CDR3 is TGCAGTGCTAGAGATCTATACAGGGCCTACGAGCAGTACCTC. The V call is TRBV20-1, the J call TRBJ2-7, with a weak D call TRBD1 (6 bases). Per the germline V gene, CDR1 is DFQATT and CDR2 is SNEGSKA (reference sequence). Trimming took off 0 bases at V and 2 bases at J, with 11 bases between the two ends. The CDR3 has 14 residues.